The 5 T cell receptor beta chains below were found in one sample sequenced in a study of Ad26.COV2.S vaccination and SARS-CoV-2 variants. Assay: immunoSEQ multiplex PCR; the TCRdb copy retains only in-frame clones and omits some. This table has hundreds of thousands of clones, approximately 92% appearing once. Treatment indicated: approximately 18 received Ad26.COV2.S at low or high dose, single or two shots; roughly 5 received placebo; per-sample allocation not given. Day 63 after the first injection of vaccine or placebo was the sampling time. The material was peripheral blood, obtained in a trial of Ad26.COV2.S vaccine versus placebo. All receptors derive from a person aged 18-65 years who received the Ad26.COV2.S COVID-19 vaccine or a placebo.

V is TRBV5-1 and J is TRBJ2-3; 9 positions match TRBD2. The J segment lost 0 bases and the V segment lost 4 bases, leaving 3 bases of the junction unmatched. The CDR3 consists of 15 residues. Germline CDR1 SGHRS, CDR2 YFSETQ. DNA for the CDR3: TGCGCCAGCAGCATAGCGGGGGCCAGCACAGATACGCAGTATTTT. Translating gives CASSIAGASTDTQYF.

The J gene is TRBJ1-6, the V gene TRBV6-5, with D tentatively TRBD1 (5 bases). Trimming took 1 base from V and 0 from J, leaving 7 bases between them. Per germline, CDR1 MNHEY and CDR2 SVGAGI. The CDR3 extends over 16 amino acids. CDR3 in DNA: TGTGCCAGCAGTTACTGGGGGAGCTCCTATAATTCACCCCTCCACTTT. Its translation is CASSYWGSSYNSPLHF.

The V gene is TRBV11-2, the J gene TRBJ1-2; perhaps TRBD1 as D (5 bases). This CDR3 contains 13 residues. Trimming pared 5 bases from V and 4 bases from J, leaving 11 bases between. CDR1 is SGHAT, CDR2 FQNNGV, per germline. CDR3 DNA: TGTGCCAGCAGCCCCCCAGGGCTCTATGGCTACACCTTC. Translating gives CASSPPGLYGYTF.

The chain links TRBV12-1 to TRBJ2-2; the D call of TRBD2 is as the table states it, not checked on the DNA. TRBV12-1 is listed as a pseudogene. This CDR3 has 20 residues. CDR3 in DNA: TGTGCCAGCAGCTTTGAAGCCACTAGCGGGAGAGTGGAGCAGACCGGGGAGCTGTTTTTT. Translating it yields CASSFEATSGRVEQTGELFF.

The rearrangement links TRBV7-3 to TRBJ1-1; D remains unclear. The CDR3 consists of 15 residues. Germline assignment: CDR1 SGHTA and CDR2 FQGTGA. Trimming shortened V by 6 bases and J by 1 base, and 15 bases separated the two germline ends. In DNA form, the CDR3 reads TGTGCCAGCAGGGTATACTCGACGGGGAACACTGAAGCTTTCTTT. It yields the protein CASRVYSTGNTEAFF.